The 19 T cell receptor beta chains listed next were all sequenced from one sample in a study of vaccination and CD4 T cells after COVID-19. Sequenced with the Oncomine TCR Beta short-read assay was DNA taken from cultured CD4+ T cells. TCRdb processed the PCR reads anew with MiXCR; each CDR3 protein has one entry. The sample includes about 20,000 distinct CDR3 sequences, 43% of them seen just once. Antigens of these TCRs are unknown. Treatment given: roughly 10-day PBMC culture with coronavirus spike peptide pools or control peptides (ViraFEST assay). Material for sequencing was CD4+ T cells from blood, cultured in vitro. These receptor sequences come from a human donor who had recovered from COVID-19.

This clonotype has just a few counts. The CDR3 is CASSTGARIEQYF. CDR3 nucleotides: TGTGCCAGCAGCACCGGGGCGCGGATCGAGCAGTACTTC. This chain joins TRBV6-2 or TRBV6-3 and TRBJ2-7, with D perhaps TRBD1 or TRBD2 (5 bases each). The germline V gene has CDR1 MNHEY and CDR2 SVGEGT. The CDR3 spans 13 residues. V shed 6 bases and J shed 6 bases, with 15 bases lying between them.

The chain links TRBV15 to TRBJ2-1; 8 nucleotides agree with TRBD2. There are 15 residues in the CDR3. Trimming took 0 bases from V and 6 from J; bases not matched to a gene: 4. Germline V gene sequence: CDR1 LNHNV, CDR2 YYDKDF (reference sequence). Here the CDR3 DNA reads TGTGCCACCAGCAGAGATCCACTAGCGGTCAATGAGCAGTTCTTC. It specifies CATSRDPLAVNEQFF. Based on the CDR3 plus reference TRBV15 and TRBJ2-1, the full variable domain is DAMVIQNPRYQVTQFGKPVTLSCSQTLNHNVMYWYQQKSSQAPKLLFHYYDKDFNNEADTPDNFQSRRPNTSFCFLDIRSPGLGDTAMYLCATSRDPLAVNEQFFGPGTRLTVL.

The rearrangement links TRBV7-9 to TRBJ2-1; 7 bases are a match to TRBD1. There are 13 residues in the CDR3. The junction had 4 bases not matched to a gene; V was cut back by 5 bases and J by 6 bases. CDR1 and CDR2 (germline): SEHNR, FQNEAQ (reference sequence). The CDR3 region is CASSTSGGNEQFF. CDR3 in DNA: TGTGCCAGCAGCACATCAGGGGGCAATGAGCAGTTCTTC. Supplemented by reference TRBV7-9 and TRBJ2-1, the full variable domain reads DTGVSQNPRHKITKRGQNVTFRCDPISEHNRLYWYRQTLGQGPEFLTYFQNEAQLEKSRLLSDRFSAERPKGSFSTLEIQRTEQGDSAMYLCASSTSGGNEQFFGPGTRLTVL.

This clonotype was detected only a few times. The chain joins TRBV5-1 to TRBJ2-3; 8 positions agree with TRBD1. V lost 2 bases and J lost 3; bases outside the gene matches: 5. This CDR3 contains 15 residues. The germline CDR1 and CDR2 sequences are SGHRS and YFSETQ. In DNA, the CDR3 is TGCGCCAGCAGCTTCCAGGGGGCAGGGACAGATACGCAGTATTTT. Amino acid sequence: CASSFQGAGTDTQYF.

The chain employs TRBV20-1 and TRBJ2-7; D possibly corresponds to TRBD1 (6 bases). The CDR3 has 15 residues. Trimming took 3 bases from V and 5 from J, leaving 20 bases between them. CDR1 and CDR2 (germline): DFQATT, SNEGSKA (reference sequence). For the CDR3, the DNA is TGCAGTGCTAGCAGACCCAAGGGACAATCGGACGAGCAGTACTTC. It translates to CSASRPKGQSDEQYF.

This clonotype was observed a handful of times. The chain carries TRBV20-1 and TRBJ2-4, with a tentative D call TRBD2 (5 bases). Trimming removed 3 bases from V and 4 bases from J, with 13 bases in between. CDR3 length: 14 amino acids. Germline CDR1 DFQATT, CDR2 SNEGSKA (reference sequence). Written as DNA, the CDR3 is TGCAGTGCTAGTCGACCTAGCTATAAAAACATTCAGTACTTC. The encoded protein is CSASRPSYKNIQYF.

The rearrangement joins TRBV28 to TRBJ1-2; a possible D gene is TRBD1 (5 bases). V lost 6 bases and J lost 2, with 10 bases in between. CDR3 size: 13 residues. Germline CDR1 is MDHEN and CDR2 is SYDVKM. The CDR3 loop reads CASSQGLNYGYTF. CDR3 sequence (DNA): TGTGCCAGCAGCCAGGGATTAAACTATGGCTACACCTTC.

The V and J genes are TRBV20-1 and TRBJ2-7; D is unclear. V was shortened by 6 bases and J by 6 bases, with 21 bases between the two germline ends. The CDR3 has 14 residues. Germline V lookup: CDR1 DFQATT, CDR2 SNEGSKA (reference sequence). The CDR3 reads CSAVPGVSRREQYF. The DNA for the CDR3 is TGCAGTGCCGTTCCGGGCGTCAGTCGGCGCGAGCAGTACTTC.

This rearrangement joins TRBV6-1 to TRBJ1-6, with no clear D. CDR3 length: 13 residues. V lost 6 bases and J lost 7, with 10 bases in between. The V gene's germline CDR1 is MNHNS and CDR2 SASEGT. The DNA of the CDR3 is TGTGCCAGCAGCGCGACCGGCAATTCACCCCTCCACTTT. Encoded protein: CASSATGNSPLHF.

The chain couples TRBV11-1 to TRBJ2-2; D ambiguous. The V and J ends lost 1 base and 5 bases respectively, with 2 bases between them. Germline assignment: CDR1 SGHAT and CDR2 FQDESV (reference sequence). There are 12 residues in the CDR3. The CDR3 coding sequence is TGTGCCAGCAGCTTAGAAACCGGGGAGCTGTTTTTT. It specifies CASSLETGELFF.

Only a few counts were recorded for this clonotype. The chain has TRBV27 and TRBJ2-3; D might be TRBD2 (6 bases). V dropped 7 bases and J dropped 2 bases, with 19 bases sitting between them. Germline V CDR1 and CDR2: MNHEY, SMNVEV (reference sequence). This CDR3 contains 16 residues. This CDR3 reads CASTLLGGGTTDTQYF. DNA of the CDR3: TGTGCCAGCACCCTCTTGGGGGGAGGAACCACAGATACGCAGTATTTT.

This chain links TRBV20-1 with TRBJ1-5; D gene unclear. The CDR3 is made up of 13 amino acids. The germline CDR1 and CDR2 sequences are DFQATT and SNEGSKA (reference sequence). The V gene lost 3 bases and the J gene lost 1 base, with 7 bases spanning the gap. Here the CDR3 reads CSASEGSNQPQHF. CDR3 nucleotides: TGCAGTGCTAGCGAGGGAAGCAATCAGCCCCAGCATTTT.

J is TRBJ1-6 and V is TRBV6-1; 10 nucleotides match TRBD1. The CDR3 consists of 11 residues. The V gene's germline CDR1 is MNHNS and CDR2 SASEGT. The J segment lost 14 bases and the V segment lost 10 bases, leaving 5 bases of the junction unmatched. The CDR3 DNA reads TGTGCCACGGGACAGGGGTTATCCCTCCACTTT. This translates into CATGQGLSLHF.

This clonotype was counted only a few times. This chain uses TRBV14 with TRBJ1-1; no firm D call. CDR3 length equals 16 residues. Germline CDR1 and CDR2: SGHDN and FVKESK. V lost 0 bases and J 1 base, leaving 12 bases between the germline ends. In DNA form, the CDR3 reads TGTGCCAGCAGCCAAGATATGAGGTTCCCGAACACTGAAGCTTTCTTT. It translates to CASSQDMRFPNTEAFF.

CDR3 sequence reads: CASSPQGQGASGNTIYF. The CDR3 DNA reads as TGTGCCAGCAGCCCCCAGGGACAGGGGGCATCTGGAAACACCATATATTTT. The chain couples TRBV7-9 to TRBJ1-3; 12 nucleotides line up with TRBD1. Trimming at V came to 5 bases and at J to 1 base, leaving 6 bases not matched to a gene. Germline assignment: CDR1 SEHNR and CDR2 FQNEAQ (reference sequence). The CDR3 is 17 amino acids.

This clonotype appeared a few times. The genes are TRBV27 and TRBJ1-5, with D possibly being TRBD1 (5 bases). This CDR3 is 13 amino acids long. Trimming stripped 6 bases from V and 3 bases from J, with 9 bases between. The germline gives CDR1 MNHEY, CDR2 SMNVEV (reference sequence). The CDR3 DNA sequence: TGTGCCAGCAGGCAGGGTGTCAATCAGCCCCAGCATTTT. The encoded protein is CASRQGVNQPQHF.

The chain joins TRBV5-1 to TRBJ2-5; 9 bases match TRBD1. Germline CDR1 and CDR2: SGHRS and YFSETQ. The CDR3 covers 15 residues. V was pared by 4 bases and J by 5 bases, with 9 bases of the junction left unmatched. CDR3 sequence (DNA): TGCGCCAGCAGCGCTCCGGGACAGGGACGCGAGACCCAGTACTTC. Translation: CASSAPGQGRETQYF.

The V call is TRBV4-1, the J call TRBJ1-2; a possible D gene is TRBD1 (5 bases). This CDR3 has 15 amino acids. CDR1 MGHRA and CDR2 YSYEKL come from the germline V gene. Trimming took off 3 bases at V and 2 bases at J, with 13 bases between the two ends. The chain's CDR3 is CASSQTGTQNYGYTF. The DNA for the CDR3 is TGCGCCAGCAGCCAGACCGGGACTCAAAACTATGGCTACACCTTC.

The chain couples TRBV11-2 to TRBJ1-2; perhaps TRBD1 as D (5 bases). The V end was cut by 1 base, the J end by 8 bases, with 20 bases between. CDR3 size: 16 residues. From germline, CDR1 is SGHAT and CDR2 FQNNGV. The CDR3: CASSLVTGQSSGGYTF. The CDR3 DNA reads TGTGCCAGCAGCTTAGTAACAGGACAAAGTTCGGGCGGCTACACCTTC.